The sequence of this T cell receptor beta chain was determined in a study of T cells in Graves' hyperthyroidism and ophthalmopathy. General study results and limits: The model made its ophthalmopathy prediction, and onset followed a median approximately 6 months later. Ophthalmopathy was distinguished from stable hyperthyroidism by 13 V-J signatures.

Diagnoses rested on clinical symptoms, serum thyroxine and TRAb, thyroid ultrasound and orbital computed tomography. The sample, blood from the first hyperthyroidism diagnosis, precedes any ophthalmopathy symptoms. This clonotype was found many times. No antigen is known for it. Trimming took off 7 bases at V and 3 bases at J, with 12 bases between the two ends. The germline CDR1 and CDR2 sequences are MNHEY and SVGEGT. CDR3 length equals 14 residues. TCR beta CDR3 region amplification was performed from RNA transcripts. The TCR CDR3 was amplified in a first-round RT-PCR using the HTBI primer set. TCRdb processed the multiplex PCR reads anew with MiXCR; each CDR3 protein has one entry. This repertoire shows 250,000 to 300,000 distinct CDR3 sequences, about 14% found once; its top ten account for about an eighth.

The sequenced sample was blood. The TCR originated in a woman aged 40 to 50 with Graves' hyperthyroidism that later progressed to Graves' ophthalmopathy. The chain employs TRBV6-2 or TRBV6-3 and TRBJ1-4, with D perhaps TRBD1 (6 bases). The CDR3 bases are TGTGCCAGCACGACGGGGGCAGCTAATGAAAAACTGTTTTTT. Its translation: CASTTGAANEKLFF.